The 18 T cell receptor beta chains given below trace back to one sample, sequenced in a study of siplizumab effects on memory and regulatory T cells. Data came from immunoSEQ multiplex PCR; TCRdb stores just in-frame clones and leaves some out. This sample has approximately 100,000 clones, with around 90% found just once. Material for sequencing was non-Treg CD4+ T cells sorted from blood. Receptor source: a human donor in good health.

This clone was picked up one time. The rearrangement joins TRBV27 to TRBJ2-3, with a possible D match to TRBD1 (5 bases). CDR3 length: 15 residues. V was shortened by 5 bases and J by 6 bases, with 18 bases between the two germline ends. Per germline, CDR1 MNHEY and CDR2 SMNVEV (reference sequence). The CDR3 DNA is TGTGCCAGCAGTCTTCAAACAGGATCGGTTGATACGCAGTATTTT. Its translation: CASSLQTGSVDTQYF.

The chain uses TRBV2 and TRBJ2-7, with 12 bases lining up with TRBD2. Germline V gene lookup returns CDR1 SNHLY and CDR2 FYNNEI. CDR3 length: 14 residues. Trimming removed 5 bases from V and 3 bases from J; junction bases left unmatched: 2. CDR3 DNA sequence: TGTGCCAGCAGTAGGACTAGCGGGAACTACGAGCAGTACTTC. Translated, it gives CASSRTSGNYEQYF.

The chain is built from TRBV5-4 and TRBJ2-2; D is possibly TRBD1 or TRBD2 (5 bases each). Germline V gene sequence: CDR1 SGHNT, CDR2 YYREEE (reference sequence). The CDR3 is made up of 15 amino acids. The V end was cut by 3 bases, the J end by 6 bases, with 15 bases between. CDR3 bases: TGTGCCAGCAGCTCCGGGACCCCCCGGGCCGGGGAGCTGTTTTTT. Translation gives CASSSGTPRAGELFF. The complete variable domain, with remaining parts taken from reference TRBV5-4 and TRBJ2-2, reads ETGVTQSPTHLIKTRGQQVTLRCSSQSGHNTVSWYQQALGQGPQFIFQYYREEENGRGNFPPRFSGLQFPNYSSELNVNALELDDSALYLCASSSGTPRAGELFFGEGSRLTVL.

The chain carries TRBV5-1 and TRBJ1-3; D is unclear. CDR3 size: 15 residues. Between the trimmed V and J ends, which lost 4 bases and 7 bases, there was a span of 18 bases. Germline lookup yields CDR1 SGHRS and CDR2 YFSETQ. The CDR3 sequence is CASSDSGLSGNTIYF. Written as DNA, the CDR3 is TGCGCCAGCAGCGATTCGGGTCTCTCGGGGAACACCATATATTTT.

The chain couples TRBV15 to TRBJ2-6; TRBD1 might be the D (5 bases). The CDR3 length is 17 residues. The germline V gene has CDR1 LNHNV and CDR2 YYDKDF (reference sequence). The germline V and J ends were trimmed by 0 bases and 4 bases, with 13 bases remaining between them. CDR3 in amino acids: CATSRDQGGLGANVLTF. The CDR3 nucleotides read TGTGCCACCAGCAGAGATCAGGGTGGTTTGGGGGCCAACGTCCTGACTTTC.

This CDR3 is CATSRVGTGREKLFF. CDR3 nucleotides: TGTGCCACCAGCAGAGTCGGGACAGGGCGCGAAAAACTGTTTTTT. The chain joins TRBV15 to TRBJ1-4; TRBD1 agrees at 9 bases. The CDR3 loop spans 15 amino acids. J gave up 8 bases and V 1 base, and 5 bases lay outside the gene matches. Germline V CDR1 and CDR2: LNHNV, YYDKDF (reference sequence). The full variable domain, rest sourced from reference TRBV15 and TRBJ1-4, is DAMVIQNPRYQVTQFGKPVTLSCSQTLNHNVMYWYQQKSSQAPKLLFHYYDKDFNNEADTPDNFQSRRPNTSFCFLDIRSPGLGDTAMYLCATSRVGTGREKLFFGSGTQLSVL.

The chain uses TRBV7-3 and TRBJ2-2, with TRBD1 identical over 7 bases. This CDR3 contains 15 residues. In germline, CDR1 is SGHTA, CDR2 FQGTGA. Trimming took 5 bases from V and 1 from J; bases not matched to a gene: 4. DNA of the CDR3: TGTGCCAGCAGCCCTAGGGGGCAGAACACCGGGGAGCTGTTTTTT. Translating it yields CASSPRGQNTGELFF.

This clone came up once. This chain uses TRBV5-6 with TRBJ2-2; 7 nucleotides line up with TRBD2. Trimming at V came to 2 bases and at J to 1 base, leaving 5 bases not matched to a gene. In germline, CDR1 is SGHDT, CDR2 YYEEEE. The CDR3 totals 16 residues. The CDR3 sequence is CASSFQAGLNTGELFF. CDR3 DNA: TGTGCCAGCAGCTTTCAAGCGGGATTGAACACCGGGGAGCTGTTTTTT.

This clone was observed a few times. The chain recombines TRBV11-2 with TRBJ2-7; D is possibly TRBD1 (6 bases). Germline values: CDR1 SGHAT, CDR2 FQNNGV. The germline V and J ends were trimmed by 5 bases and 2 bases, with 16 bases remaining between them. The CDR3 length is 15 residues. CDR3 sequence: CASSNPRGTAYEQYF. DNA of the CDR3: TGTGCCAGCAGCAACCCCAGGGGAACTGCCTACGAGCAGTACTTC.

V usage is TRBV30 and J usage is TRBJ2-3; 7 bases are a match to TRBD2. This CDR3 comprises 15 residues. Looked up from germline, CDR1 is GTSNPN and CDR2 is SVGIG (reference sequence). V shed 2 bases, J shed 9 bases, and the junction held 14 bases outside the gene matches. The CDR3 loop is CAWSSGGGGGDTQYF. Here the CDR3 DNA reads TGTGCCTGGAGTTCGGGGGGAGGCGGGGGAGACACGCAGTATTTT. Based on the CDR3 plus reference TRBV30 and TRBJ2-3, the full variable domain is SQTIHQWPATLVQPVGSPLSLECTVEGTSNPNLYWYRQAAGRGLQLLFYSVGIGQISSEVPQNLSASRPQDRQFILSSKKLLLSDSGFYLCAWSSGGGGGDTQYFGPGTRLTVL.

This clone was seen a handful of times. The rearrangement uses TRBV6-1 and TRBJ1-5, with D possibly TRBD1 on 5 matching bases. CDR3 length equals 13 residues. The germline V gene encodes CDR1 MNHNS and CDR2 SASEGT. Trimming left V 11 bases short and J 3 bases short, with 14 bases between. CDR3 amino acids: CAVRWGYNQPQHF. The CDR3 nucleotides are TGTGCCGTTAGGTGGGGGTACAATCAGCCCCAGCATTTT.

V gene TRBV21-1 combines with J gene TRBJ2-7. TRBV21-1 is termed a pseudogene. This CDR3 has 15 residues. The CDR3 bases are TGTGCCAGCAGCAACGGGGGCGCGGAATTGTACGAGCAGTACTTC. It codes for CASSNGGAELYEQYF.

This clone showed up just a few times. The rearrangement links TRBV5-6 to TRBJ2-1; D is uncertain. The CDR3 has 12 amino acids. The germline gives CDR1 SGHDT, CDR2 YYEEEE. V shed 4 bases and J shed 4 bases, with 6 bases lying between them. CDR3 coding DNA: TGTGCCAGCAGCGATAGATACAATGAGCAGTTCTTC. This translates into CASSDRYNEQFF.

In its sample, this clone was seen once. The chain joins TRBV30 to TRBJ2-1; maybe TRBD2 (5 bases). Germline V CDR1 and CDR2: GTSNPN, SVGIG (reference sequence). The CDR3 spans 13 residues. Between the trimmed V and J ends, which lost 3 bases and 6 bases, there was a span of 12 bases. The CDR3: CAWRFVASNEQFF. CDR3 bases: TGTGCCTGGAGATTTGTAGCGAGCAATGAGCAGTTCTTC.

This clone was seen once. The CDR3 nucleotides are TGTGCCAGCAGCTTAAATGCTAACTCCTACGAGCAGTACTTC. This encodes CASSLNANSYEQYF. This sequence joins TRBV7-9 and TRBJ2-7; D is unclear. Germline V gene lookup returns CDR1 SEHNR and CDR2 FQNEAQ (reference sequence). The CDR3 has 14 residues. V lost 2 bases, J lost 0 bases, and 8 bases lay in between. Filled out from reference TRBV7-9 and TRBJ2-7, the complete variable domain reads DTGVSQNPRHKITKRGQNVTFRCDPISEHNRLYWYRQTLGQGPEFLTYFQNEAQLEKSRLLSDRFSAERPKGSFSTLEIQRTEQGDSAMYLCASSLNANSYEQYFGPGTRLTVT.

This clone was seen a single time. The V call is TRBV28, the J call TRBJ2-2; 8 nucleotides agree with TRBD2. This CDR3 is built from 14 residues. The junction had 6 bases not matched to a gene; V was cut back by 6 bases and J by 6 bases. Germline values: CDR1 MDHEN, CDR2 SYDVKM. CDR3 nucleotides: TGTGCCAGCAGGGGGGCGGGAGGACCCGGGGAGCTGTTTTTT. It is translated as CASRGAGGPGELFF.

The gene calls are TRBV5-4 and TRBJ2-2; D is unresolved. CDR3 length equals 14 residues. V was clipped by 0 bases and J by 7 bases, with 10 bases between them. CDR1 is SGHNT, CDR2 YYREEE, per germline (reference sequence). The CDR3 bases are TGTGCCAGCAGCTTGGAAGTCCTCGGCGGGGAGCTGTTTTTT. Translating it yields CASSLEVLGGELFF.

This clone was seen just once. The chain is built from TRBV6-1 and TRBJ1-4; D unresolved. With 3 bases removed from V and 7 bases from J, the gap between germline ends came to 12 bases. CDR3 length: 14 residues. Looked up from germline, CDR1 is MNHNS and CDR2 is SASEGT. CDR3 loop: CASSDSYRGEKLFF. DNA for the CDR3: TGTGCCAGCAGTGACTCCTACCGGGGTGAAAAACTGTTTTTT.